A selection of T cell receptor beta chains follows, all from one sample in a study of long-term antiretroviral therapy in people with HIV. Assay used: immunoSEQ multiplex PCR; TCRdb lists only in-frame clones, some missing. The data show roughly 20,000 clones, around four fifths seen once. This specimen consisted of unsorted PBMCs, obtained approximately 4 years after starting antiretroviral therapy. These receptors came from a man aged 18-30 years with HIV. The CDR3 runs from the conserved cysteine through the conserved F or W. A D gene is named only where the DNA matches it firmly. A row's size may be missing; if present it is once, few, many or a size class.

TRBV30	-	-	TRBJ2-3	CAWSKTKLGRSTDTQYF	TGTGCCTGGAGCAAAACCAAACTAGGTAGGAGCACAGATACGCAGTATTTT
TRBV7-2	-	few	TRBJ1-2	CASSLDSWTSYGYTF	TGTGCCAGCAGCTTAGACAGTTGGACTAGCTATGGCTACACCTTC
TRBV13	-	-	TRBJ2-3	CASSPLRLTDTQYF	TGTGCCAGCAGCCCTCTTCGGCTCACAGATACGCAGTATTTT
TRBV4-1	-	once	TRBJ2-2	CASSQWGDGELFF	TGCGCCAGCAGCCAATGGGGTGACGGGGAGCTGTTTTTT
TRBV5-4	-	-	TRBJ1-1	CASRLDSDTEAFF	TGTGCCAGCAGGCTCGACAGTGACACTGAAGCTTTCTTT
TRBV18	TRBD2	-	TRBJ2-7	CASSPGRGAYEQYF	TGTGCCAGCTCACCAGGGCGGGGGGCCTACGAGCAGTACTTC
TRBV18	TRBD1	-	TRBJ1-4	CASSLTGGREKLFF	TGTGCCAGCTCACTTACAGGGGGCCGTGAAAAACTGTTTTTT
TRBV9	-	-	TRBJ2-2	CASSVAGGLNTGELFF	TGTGCCAGCAGCGTAGCTGGGGGTTTAAACACCGGGGAGCTGTTTTTT
TRBV4-1	-	-	TRBJ2-7	CASSQVLGYEQYF	TGCGCCAGCAGCCAAGTGTTGGGCTACGAGCAGTACTTC
TRBV15	-	-	TRBJ1-6	CATNRGGQGNSPLHF	TGTGCCACCAATAGAGGGGGGCAGGGGAATTCACCCCTCCACTTT
TRBV4-1	-	-	TRBJ2-7	CASSQEQWDGTYEQYF	TGCGCCAGCAGCCAAGAACAATGGGACGGCACCTACGAGCAGTACTTC
TRBV5-6	-	-	TRBJ1-5	CASSGPGPQGNQPQHF	TGTGCCAGCAGCGGCCCGGGGCCCCAGGGCAATCAGCCCCAGCATTTT
TRBV19	-	once	TRBJ2-6	CASSIWGQSFSGANVLTF	TGTGCCAGTAGTATTTGGGGGCAGAGCTTCTCTGGGGCCAACGTCCTGACTTTC
TRBV6-1	-	few	TRBJ2-2	CASRLPRYGGELFF	TGTGCCAGCAGGCTCCCTCGGTACGGCGGGGAGCTGTTTTTT
TRBV7-3	-	few	TRBJ2-1	CASSNTGPNEQFF	TGTGCCAGCAGTAATACAGGCCCCAATGAGCAGTTCTTC
TRBV18	-	-	TRBJ2-5	CASSPGTQETQYF	TGTGCCAGCTCACCAGGGACGCAAGAGACCCAGTACTTC
TRBV29-1	-	-	TRBJ2-2	CSVDLSPNTGELFF	TGCAGCGTTGATCTGTCTCCGAACACCGGGGAGCTGTTTTTT
TRBV5-6	-	once	TRBJ2-1	CASSLGIGNEQFF	TGTGCCAGCAGCTTGGGGATTGGCAATGAGCAGTTCTTC
TRBV2	-	-	TRBJ1-5	CASGVGWGNQPQHF	TGTGCCAGCGGTGTGGGATGGGGAAATCAGCCCCAGCATTTT
TRBV29-1	TRBD2	once	TRBJ2-1	CSVEGVGVAGGPYNEQFF	TGCAGCGTTGAAGGGGTGGGAGTAGCGGGGGGTCCCTACAATGAGCAGTTCTTC
TRBV5-1	TRBD1	-	TRBJ2-2	CASSLVGTVTGELFF	TGCGCCAGCAGCTTGGTTGGGACAGTCACCGGGGAGCTGTTTTTT
TRBV5-1	TRBD1	-	TRBJ1-6	CASSLETGGKDSPLHF	TGCGCCAGCAGCTTGGAGACAGGGGGCAAAGATTCACCCCTCCACTTT
TRBV11-2	TRBD1	-	TRBJ2-3	CASSMGTGKADTQYF	TGTGCCAGCAGCATGGGGACAGGGAAGGCAGATACGCAGTATTTT
TRBV27	-	-	TRBJ2-1	CASSPPDLSVEQFF	TGTGCCAGCAGTCCCCCCGATTTGAGTGTTGAGCAGTTCTTC
TRBV5-5	-	once	TRBJ1-2	CASSLVQAQGLFYGYTF	TGTGCCAGCAGCTTAGTACAAGCTCAAGGACTTTTCTATGGCTACACCTTC
TRBV6-1	-	few	TRBJ2-3	CASRTWRTDTQYF	TGTGCCAGCAGAACATGGCGGACAGATACGCAGTATTTT
TRBV10-2	TRBD1	-	TRBJ2-7	CASSESYQQGTEQYF	TGCGCCAGCAGTGAGTCGTATCAACAGGGGACCGAGCAGTACTTC
TRBV7-9	TRBD2	-	TRBJ2-1	CASSPMLAVYEQFF	TGTGCCAGCAGCCCGATGCTAGCGGTTTATGAGCAGTTCTTC
TRBV6-1	-	-	TRBJ1-2	CAGQRGYGYTF	TGTGCCGGACAAAGAGGGTATGGCTACACCTTC
TRBV5-1	-	-	TRBJ2-1	CASKIYDGNEQFF	TGCGCCAGCAAAATATACGACGGAAATGAGCAGTTCTTC
TRBV2	-	-	TRBJ1-1	CATSRGNTEAFF	TGTGCCACCTCCAGGGGGAACACTGAAGCTTTCTTT
TRBV4-2	-	few	TRBJ2-3	CASSYREGDPDTQYF	TGTGCCAGCAGCTATCGGGAAGGGGACCCAGATACGCAGTATTTT
TRBV7-2	-	-	TRBJ1-6	CASSLGLDGNSPLHF	TGTGCCAGCAGCTTAGGGTTGGACGGGAATTCACCCCTCCACTTT
TRBV30	TRBD2	-	TRBJ2-3	CAWSVRGDTQYF	TGTGCCTGGAGTGTGCGGGGGGATACGCAGTATTTT
TRBV5-1	-	-	TRBJ1-4	CASSPRGVGEKLFF	TGCGCCAGCAGCCCGAGGGGGGTTGGAGAAAAACTGTTTTTT
TRBV28	TRBD1	-	TRBJ1-3	CASSSTGAFGNTIYF	TGTGCCAGCAGTTCCACAGGGGCCTTTGGAAACACCATATATTTT
TRBV9	-	-	TRBJ2-4	CASSVGEVAKNIQYF	TGTGCCAGCAGCGTAGGTGAGGTAGCCAAAAACATTCAGTACTTC
TRBV6-5	-	few	TRBJ1-5	CATQQTPGFGPQHF	TGTGCCACACAGCAAACTCCGGGGTTCGGGCCCCAGCATTTT
TRBV2	-	few	TRBJ1-2	CASSILWGATYGYTF	TGTGCCAGCAGTATCCTCTGGGGGGCGACCTATGGCTACACCTTC
TRBV5-1	-	once	TRBJ1-3	CASSSGDGSSGNTIYF	TGCGCCAGCAGTTCTGGGGACGGAAGCTCTGGAAACACCATATATTTT
TRBV7-3	-	-	TRBJ2-7	CASSFDSAYEQYF	TGTGCCAGCAGCTTTGACAGTGCCTACGAGCAGTACTTC
TRBV9	TRBD1	-	TRBJ1-5	CASSPGQNQPQHF	TGTGCCAGCAGCCCGGGACAGAATCAGCCCCAGCATTTT
TRBV25-1	TRBD1	-	TRBJ1-1	CASEGQGTEAFF	TGTGCCAGCGAAGGACAGGGCACTGAAGCTTTCTTT
TRBV11-2	TRBD1	-	TRBJ2-2	CASSSRSLQGARTGELFF	TGTGCCAGCAGCTCCCGGTCCCTACAGGGGGCGAGGACCGGGGAGCTGTTTTTT
TRBV2	-	-	TRBJ2-3	CASSVTDTQYF	TGTGCCAGCTCCGTCACAGATACGCAGTATTTT
TRBV11-2	-	-	TRBJ2-2	CASSQLSVSGVAGELFF	TGTGCCAGCAGCCAACTTAGTGTTTCAGGTGTGGCCGGGGAGCTGTTTTTT
TRBV29-1	-	-	TRBJ2-7	CSVDLAVSSSYEQYF	TGCAGCGTTGATTTAGCAGTCTCGAGCTCCTACGAGCAGTACTTC
TRBV10-3	-	-	TRBJ1-5	CAISGGEDQPQHF	TGTGCCATCAGTGGGGGGGAGGATCAGCCCCAGCATTTT
TRBV5-4	-	-	TRBJ2-3	CASSRLDSTDTQYF	TGTGCCAGCAGTAGACTAGATAGTACAGATACGCAGTATTTT